This TCR beta chain appears in the sequencing data of a study of shared clonotypes between healthy human individuals (dated by TCRdb to 2018 to 2020). Broadly, across the study: Three men and a couple of women, aged 18 to 49 years, made up the cohort. To estimate repertoire size and how much clonotypes are shared between individuals, the study performed deep sequencing of blood TCR repertoires from about five healthy adults. Per donor, leukapheresis produced somewhere between about 0.9 and 10 billion PBMCs. For each donor, CD4 naive and CD4 memory were each given three plates, CD8 naive was given two plates, and CD8 memory was given one plate. To increase sequencing depth and limit assay-specific biases, TCR repertoire library preparation and sequencing were carried out by different laboratories using diverse techniques. General conclusions and limits of the study: When a few donors were compared, the shared fraction of clonotypes was around 5% for naive CD4, around 3.5% for naive CD8, more than 2% for memory CD4, and around 0.4% for memory CD8. Sampling was restricted to blood, and TCR repertoires in tissue are likely to differ from TCR repertoires in blood. Naive subsets generally had larger estimated clonotype richness than memory subsets did. Rarefaction of sorted-subset datasets indicated incomplete sequencing despite the large sequencing depth. Clonotypes shared by all four sorted-subset donors showed higher generation probabilities than non-shared clonotypes. The genetic and exposure-history diversity represented was limited by the small number of donors. Pairwise subsampling indicated that sequencing depth was expected to affect the degree of clonotype sharing among donors.

V lost 7 bases and J lost 5 bases; the stretch between them is 15 bases long. The CDR3, from cysteine to phenylalanine, totals 13 residues. Left in the record is the CDR3 DNA by itself, 39 bases read in frame from the first base. The germline V gene encodes CDR1 LNHNV and CDR2 YYDKDF (reference sequence). TCR CDR3 regions were amplified from genomic DNA by multiplex PCR using the deep immunoSEQ assay. For each cell subset, the extracted genomic DNA was distributed evenly across all wells of several immunoSEQ 96-well plates, and each plate served as one replicate. For sorted subsets, each replicate PCR was loaded with 200 ng genomic DNA, equivalent to roughly 30,000 T cell genomes. The purified libraries were quantified using a Qubit 3.0 fluorometer, sized with a Bioanalyzer 2100, and then quantified again using the KAPA Library Quantification kit. Each immunoSEQ 96-well plate was sequenced on its own single-read 150-cycle Illumina NextSeq 550 flow cell. From the authors' description of their analysis: Because only junctional sequences without quality scores were contained in the immunoSEQ output, filtering matching that applied to full-length reads could not be performed. To assign V/J genes and CDR3, sequences were annotated using PyIR, a Python wrapper for IgBLAST v1.9, with IMGT germline references. Reads were removed for weak V/J assignments (E-value above 1e-6), missing CDR3, stop codons, out-of-frame junctions, or ambiguous translated residues. V3J clonotypes were defined by identical inferred V gene, J gene, and CDR3 amino acid sequence. Percentage overlap between repertoires was calculated by dividing the number of shared unique clonotypes by the size of the smaller repertoire. RTK rarefaction, the Chao1 estimator, and Recon v2.1 estimates of unobserved clonotypes were used to assess repertoire richness. Generation probabilities were computed with OLGA for all TCRbeta clonotypes obtained by the gDNA method from several donors. Not all clones reach the TCRdb copy of this immuneACCESS table, which keeps in-frame sequences only. Checked studies attribute under half of the gap to unresolved V genes and leave the rest unexplained. V, J and clone size are those of that table, while D and trimming were read from the DNA. Counted in this sample were approximately 2.1 million clones; more than 80% of them appeared once. The ten largest clones represent 0.39% of the sample.

Details on this clone: The antigen it recognizes is unknown. Base qualities are missing; no much larger clone stands one base away.

Healthy HIV-negative adults with no recently reported acute infections or vaccinations were included as donors. Only Caucasian adults living in Nashville, Tennessee, USA were represented among the donors. CD4+ T cells were enriched by magnetic negative selection; naive cells were then positively selected on CD45RA, and the negative fraction formed the memory subset. Blood was obtained by leukapheresis, after which PBMCs were separated by Ficoll-Histopaque density gradient centrifugation and cryopreserved in liquid nitrogen vapor phase. Analytical flow cytometry was used to check the purity and quantity of every magnetically sorted T cell population. Genomic DNA was isolated from each sorted fraction and quantified by UV absorbance on a Nanodrop 2000c.

The source of this sequence is a man aged 18 to 29 in good health. Some clones in this sample may be carry-over from other donors' samples. Here the chain combines TRBV15 and TRBJ2-7; a tentative D call is TRBD1 (6 bases match). The sample comprised naive CD4+ T cells from PBMCs. The cell subset or site label of this sample denotes: CD45RA+ positively selected. The nucleotide sequence is given as TGTGCCACCAAGCAACAGGGCGGCAACGAGCAGTACTTC. This translates into CATKQQGGNEQYF.